These 13 T cell receptor beta chains were all obtained from the same sample, sequenced in a study of PD-L1 blockade in urothelial cancer. TCRdb keeps only in-frame clones here, not all; method: immunoSEQ multiplex PCR. The table records around 66,000 clones, 85% to 90% of them present only once. Indicated time point: peripheral blood 6 weeks after treatment start. Source: PBMCs, taken around atezolizumab (anti-PD-L1) treatment. The receptors shown here come from a man aged 55 to 70 with urothelial cancer.

This chain joins TRBV10-3 and TRBJ2-7; 10 nucleotides line up with TRBD2. The ends lost 10 bases at V and 1 base at J; junction bases unmatched: 7. CDR3 size: 14 residues. Germline assignment: CDR1 ENHRY and CDR2 SYGVKD. The DNA of the CDR3 is TGTGCCACCACGTTAGCGGGAGGTTCCTACGAGCAGTACTTC. It yields the protein CATTLAGGSYEQYF.

V and J are TRBV6-5 and TRBJ1-2; TRBD1 might be the D (6 bases). CDR3 length: 15 residues. In germline, CDR1 is MNHEY, CDR2 SVGAGI. The germline V and J ends were trimmed by 6 bases and 1 base, with 15 bases remaining between them. The CDR3 protein is CASSSQGIGNYGYTF. For the CDR3, the DNA is TGTGCCAGCAGCTCACAGGGAATCGGTAACTATGGCTACACCTTC.

The count of this clone is one. The chain couples TRBV12-5 to TRBJ1-5; D gene uncertain. V shed 2 bases and J shed 4 bases, with 15 bases lying between them. CDR1 LGHNT and CDR2 FRNRAP come from the germline V gene. The CDR3 has 16 amino acids. CDR3 protein: CASGLLGALGNQPQHF. DNA for the CDR3: TGTGCTAGTGGTTTGTTGGGAGCCCTGGGGAATCAGCCCCAGCATTTT.

CDR3 region: CASSDKVKIRVNEQFF. Written as DNA, the CDR3 is TGTGCCAGCAGTGACAAAGTTAAGATTCGGGTCAATGAGCAGTTCTTC. The gene calls are TRBV6-1 and TRBJ2-1; unclear D gene. Germline loops: CDR1 MNHNS, CDR2 SASEGT. The CDR3 covers 16 residues. V was trimmed by 3 bases and J by 6 bases, leaving 18 bases between them.

This clone was found a few times. The rearrangement joins TRBV10-3 to TRBJ2-3; D perhaps matches TRBD2 (6 bases). Germline CDR1 ENHRY, CDR2 SYGVKD. Deletions cut 2 bases from V and 10 bases from J, with 10 bases between. The CDR3 is 12 amino acids. CDR3 in amino acids: CAISEATSAQYF. DNA of the CDR3: TGTGCCATCAGTGAGGCGACTAGTGCGCAGTATTTT.

V and J are TRBV2 and TRBJ2-7; 7 bases match TRBD1. This CDR3 has 15 amino acids. V dropped 2 bases and J dropped 0; count of bases not matched to a gene: 4. CDR1 is SNHLY and CDR2 is FYNNEI in the germline V gene. The CDR3 is CASSEFRDSSYEQYF. DNA for the CDR3: TGTGCCAGCAGTGAATTTAGGGACAGCTCCTACGAGCAGTACTTC.

This chain links TRBV5-1 with TRBJ2-7, with D possibly matching TRBD1 (5 bases). V shed 4 bases and J shed 4 bases, with 9 bases lying between them. CDR1 and CDR2 from the germline V gene are SGHRS and YFSETQ. The CDR3 contains 12 residues. As DNA, the CDR3 is TGCGCCAGCAGCCCGGACATGTACGAGCAGTACTTC. Translating gives CASSPDMYEQYF. The variable domain in full, with the rest retrieved from reference TRBV5-1 and TRBJ2-7, is KAGVTQTPRYLIKTRGQQVTLSCSPISGHRSVSWYQQTPGQGLQFLFEYFSETQRNKGNFPGRFSGRQFSNSRSEMNVSTLELGDSALYLCASSPDMYEQYFGPGTRLTVT.

The rearrangement links TRBV5-6 to TRBJ1-5; weak D call: TRBD1 (6 bases). This CDR3 spans 16 amino acids. Trimming shortened V by 4 bases and J by 0 bases, and 14 bases separated the two germline ends. Per germline, CDR1 SGHDT and CDR2 YYEEEE. In DNA, the CDR3 is TGTGCCAGCAGCACGAGACAGGTCCCTAGCAATCAGCCCCAGCATTTT. Protein: CASSTRQVPSNQPQHF. Combining the CDR3 with reference TRBV5-6 and TRBJ1-5 gives the whole variable domain DAGVTQSPTHLIKTRGQQVTLRCSPKSGHDTVSWYQQALGQGPQFIFQYYEEEERQRGNFPDRFSGHQFPNYSSELNVNALLLGDSALYLCASSTRQVPSNQPQHFGDGTRLSIL.

The chain joins TRBV9 to TRBJ2-5; TRBD2 is a possible D gene (6 bases). The J call is uncertain, as TRBJ2-7 better fits the DNA end. The CDR3 has 15 amino acids. The germline V gene has CDR1 SGDLS and CDR2 YYNGEE. In DNA form, the CDR3 reads TGTGCCAGCAGCGTAGAGGGCGGGACCTCCTACGAGCAGTACTTC. As protein: CASSVEGGTSYEQYF.

The V call is TRBV30, the J call TRBJ2-1, with D possibly TRBD1 on 7 matching bases. This CDR3 spans 15 amino acids. V was shortened by 0 bases and J by 4 bases, with 13 bases between the two germline ends. The germline CDR1 and CDR2 sequences are GTSNPN and SVGIG (reference sequence). CDR3 protein: CAWSVSAGGYNEQFF. CDR3 DNA sequence: TGTGCCTGGAGTGTGTCGGCAGGGGGGTACAATGAGCAGTTCTTC.

The chain is built from TRBV18 and TRBJ1-5, with D possibly matching TRBD1 (5 bases). The germline V gene encodes CDR1 KGHSH and CDR2 LQKENI. V lost 2 bases, J lost 5 bases, and 10 bases lay in between. The CDR3 covers 14 residues. The DNA of the CDR3 is TGTGCCAGCTCACCAACCTGGGGGGATCAGCCCCAGCATTTT. Protein sequence: CASSPTWGDQPQHF.

The CDR3 DNA sequence: TGTGCCAGCATGCGCGAACCTGACTCCTACGAGCAGTACTTC. Translated, it gives CASMREPDSYEQYF. The J gene is TRBJ2-7, the V gene TRBV6-6; D not certain. The ends were cut back, 7 bases at V and 0 bases at J, with 13 bases in the middle. Germline assignment: CDR1 MNHNY and CDR2 SVGAGI (reference sequence). The CDR3 runs 14 residues.

The chain is built from TRBV19 and TRBJ2-5; weak D call: TRBD2 (6 bases). The CDR3 is 17 amino acids. V lost 4 bases to trimming and J lost 2 bases, with 20 bases between them. Germline-derived CDR1 and CDR2 are LNHDA and SQIVND (reference sequence). The CDR3 nucleotides are TGTGCCAGTAGTAATGGGGGAGGTTGGCCCTCTCAAGAGACCCAGTACTTC. The encoded protein is CASSNGGGWPSQETQYF.